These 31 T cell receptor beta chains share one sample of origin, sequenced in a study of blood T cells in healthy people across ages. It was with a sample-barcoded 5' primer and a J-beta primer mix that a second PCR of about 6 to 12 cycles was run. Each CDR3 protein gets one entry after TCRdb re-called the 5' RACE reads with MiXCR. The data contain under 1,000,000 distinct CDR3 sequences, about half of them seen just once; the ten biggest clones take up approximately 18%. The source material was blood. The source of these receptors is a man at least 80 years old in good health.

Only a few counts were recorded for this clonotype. The chain's CDR3 is CASSIRDGYTF. The CDR3 DNA reads TGTGCCAGCAGTATCAGGGATGGCTACACCTTC. J is TRBJ1-2 and V is TRBV6-2 or TRBV6-3; possibly TRBD1 for D (5 bases). V lost 5 bases, J lost 6 bases, and 7 bases lay in between. Germline V gene sequence: CDR1 MNHEY, CDR2 SVGEGT. The CDR3 consists of 11 residues.

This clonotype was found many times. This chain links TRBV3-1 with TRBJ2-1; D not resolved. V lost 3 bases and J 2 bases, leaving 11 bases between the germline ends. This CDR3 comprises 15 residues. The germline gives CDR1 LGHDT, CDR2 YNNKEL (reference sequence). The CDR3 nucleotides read TGTGCCAGCAGCCAGTCCGCCCTCACCTACAATGAGCAGTTCTTC. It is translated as CASSQSALTYNEQFF.

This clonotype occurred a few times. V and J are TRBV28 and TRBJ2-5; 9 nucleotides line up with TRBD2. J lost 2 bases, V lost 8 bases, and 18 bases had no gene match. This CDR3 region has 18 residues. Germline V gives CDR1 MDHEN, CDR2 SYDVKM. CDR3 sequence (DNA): TGTGCCAGCGAATCTCTCCGTGCGGGAGGGCCGAGTCAAGAGACCCAGTACTTC. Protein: CASESLRAGGPSQETQYF.

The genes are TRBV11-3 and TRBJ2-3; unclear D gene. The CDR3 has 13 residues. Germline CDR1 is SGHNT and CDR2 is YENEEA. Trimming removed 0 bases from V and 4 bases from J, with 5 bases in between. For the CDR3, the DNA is TGTGCCAGCAGCTTAGATCAAGCAGATACGCAGTATTTT. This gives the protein CASSLDQADTQYF.

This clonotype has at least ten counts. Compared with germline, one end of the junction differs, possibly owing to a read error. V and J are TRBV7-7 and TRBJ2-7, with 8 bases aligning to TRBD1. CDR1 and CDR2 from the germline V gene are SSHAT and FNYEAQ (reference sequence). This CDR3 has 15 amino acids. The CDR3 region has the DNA TGTGCTAGCAGCTTAGGACAGGGAAGAGCCTACGAGCAGTACTTC. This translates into CASSLGQGRAYEQYF.

The CDR3 nucleotides are TGTGCCAGCAGTTCCGGGACTAGCGGGAGTAAGGCTGAGCAGTTCTTC. Its translation: CASSSGTSGSKAEQFF. The V and J genes are TRBV5-4 and TRBJ2-1; 14 nucleotides match TRBD2. V trimming: 5 bases; J trimming: 9 bases; junction bases outside the gene matches: 10. The CDR3 has 16 residues. Germline V lookup: CDR1 SGHNT, CDR2 YYREEE (reference sequence). The complete variable domain, with remaining parts taken from reference TRBV5-4 and TRBJ2-1, reads ETGVTQSPTHLIKTRGQQVTLRCSSQSGHNTVSWYQQALGQGPQFIFQYYREEENGRGNFPPRFSGLQFPNYSSELNVNALELDDSALYLCASSSGTSGSKAEQFFGPGTRLTVL.

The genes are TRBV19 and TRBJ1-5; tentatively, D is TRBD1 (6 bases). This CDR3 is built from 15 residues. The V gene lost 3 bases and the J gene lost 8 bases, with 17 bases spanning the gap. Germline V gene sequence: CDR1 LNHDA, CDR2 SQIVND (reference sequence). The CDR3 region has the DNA TGTGCCAGTAGTATTATAAGGGCAAGGGGGGAGCCCCAGCATTTT. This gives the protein CASSIIRARGEPQHF.

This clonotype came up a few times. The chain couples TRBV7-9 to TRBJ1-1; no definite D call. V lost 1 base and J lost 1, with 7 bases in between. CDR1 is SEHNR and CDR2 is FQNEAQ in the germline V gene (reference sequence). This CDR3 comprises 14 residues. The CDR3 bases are TGTGCCAGCAGCTTAGACACTAGGAACACTGAAGCTTTCTTT. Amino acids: CASSLDTRNTEAFF.

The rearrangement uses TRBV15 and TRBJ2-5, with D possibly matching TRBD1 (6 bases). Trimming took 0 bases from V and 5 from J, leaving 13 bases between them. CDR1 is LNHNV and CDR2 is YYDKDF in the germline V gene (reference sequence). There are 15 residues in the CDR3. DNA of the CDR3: TGTGCCACCAGCAGAGATCCGCAGGGGCACGAGACCCAGTACTTC. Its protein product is CATSRDPQGHETQYF.

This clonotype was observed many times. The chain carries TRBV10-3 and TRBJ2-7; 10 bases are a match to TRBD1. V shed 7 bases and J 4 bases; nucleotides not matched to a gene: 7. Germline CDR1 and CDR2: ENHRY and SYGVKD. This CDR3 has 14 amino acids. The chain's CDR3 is CAINSGQGKYEQYF. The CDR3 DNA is TGTGCCATCAACTCGGGACAGGGGAAATACGAGCAGTACTTC.

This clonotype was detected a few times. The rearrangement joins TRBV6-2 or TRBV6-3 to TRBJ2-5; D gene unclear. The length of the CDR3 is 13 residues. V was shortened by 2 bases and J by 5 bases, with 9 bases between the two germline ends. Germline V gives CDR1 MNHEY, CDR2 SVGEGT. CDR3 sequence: CASSYEERETQYF. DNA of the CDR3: TGTGCCAGCAGTTACGAGGAGAGGGAGACCCAGTACTTC.

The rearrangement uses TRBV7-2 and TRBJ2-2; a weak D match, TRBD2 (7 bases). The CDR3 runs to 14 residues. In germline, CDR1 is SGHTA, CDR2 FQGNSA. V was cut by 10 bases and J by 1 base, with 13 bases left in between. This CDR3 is CATRGGENTGELFF. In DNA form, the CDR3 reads TGTGCCACCAGAGGGGGGGAGAACACCGGGGAGCTGTTTTTT.

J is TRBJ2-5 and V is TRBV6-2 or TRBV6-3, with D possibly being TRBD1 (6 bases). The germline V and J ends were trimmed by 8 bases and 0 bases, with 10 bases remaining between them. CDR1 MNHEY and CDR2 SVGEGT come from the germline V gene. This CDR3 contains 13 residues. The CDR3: CASGRTDQETQYF. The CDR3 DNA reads TGTGCCAGCGGCCGGACAGACCAAGAGACCCAGTACTTC.

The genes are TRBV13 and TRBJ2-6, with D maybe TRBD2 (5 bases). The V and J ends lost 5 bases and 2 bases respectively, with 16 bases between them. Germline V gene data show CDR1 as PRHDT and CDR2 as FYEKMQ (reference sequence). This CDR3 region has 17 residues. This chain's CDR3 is CASSLLGDRAGANVLTF. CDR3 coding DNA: TGTGCCAGCAGCCTACTAGGTGACCGGGCTGGGGCCAACGTCCTGACTTTC.

The CDR3 here is CASSLRTGYRDTQYF. CDR3 nucleotide sequence: TGTGCCAGCAGTTTAAGGACAGGGTACAGAGATACGCAGTATTTT. This rearrangement joins TRBV12-3 or TRBV12-4 to TRBJ2-3, with TRBD1 identical over 8 bases. V lost 2 bases and J lost 5; bases outside the gene matches: 6. This CDR3 has 15 amino acids.

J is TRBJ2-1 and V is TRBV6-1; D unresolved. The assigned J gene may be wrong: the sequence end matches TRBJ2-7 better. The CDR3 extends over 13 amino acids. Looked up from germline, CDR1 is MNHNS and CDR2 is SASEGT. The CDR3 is CASIVSEYNEQYF. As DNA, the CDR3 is TGTGCCAGCATTGTGAGCGAGTACAATGAGCAGTACTTC.

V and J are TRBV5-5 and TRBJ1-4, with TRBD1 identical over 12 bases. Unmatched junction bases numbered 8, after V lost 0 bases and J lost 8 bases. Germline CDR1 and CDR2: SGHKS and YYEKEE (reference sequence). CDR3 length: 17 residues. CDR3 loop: CASSLEGTGGSWEKLFF. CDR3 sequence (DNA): TGTGCCAGCAGCTTGGAGGGGACAGGGGGCTCTTGGGAAAAACTGTTTTTT.

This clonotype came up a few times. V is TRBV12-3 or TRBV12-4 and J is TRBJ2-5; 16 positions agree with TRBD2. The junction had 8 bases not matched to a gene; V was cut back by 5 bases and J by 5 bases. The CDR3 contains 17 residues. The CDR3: CASSPGLAGGGSETQYF. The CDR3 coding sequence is TGTGCCAGCAGTCCGGGACTAGCGGGAGGGGGATCGGAGACCCAGTACTTC.

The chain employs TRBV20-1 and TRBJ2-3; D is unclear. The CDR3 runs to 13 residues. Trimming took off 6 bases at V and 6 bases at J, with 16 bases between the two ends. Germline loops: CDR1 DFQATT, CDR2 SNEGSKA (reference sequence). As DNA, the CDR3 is TGCAGTGCACGTACCCGGCCCGCGGATACGCAGTATTTT. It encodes CSARTRPADTQYF.

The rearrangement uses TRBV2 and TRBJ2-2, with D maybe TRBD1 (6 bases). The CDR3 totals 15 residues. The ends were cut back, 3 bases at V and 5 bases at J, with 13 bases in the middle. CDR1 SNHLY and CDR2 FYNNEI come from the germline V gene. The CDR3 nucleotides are TGTGCCAGCAGTGAGTCCAGGGGAGAGACCGGGGAGCTGTTTTTT. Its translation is CASSESRGETGELFF.

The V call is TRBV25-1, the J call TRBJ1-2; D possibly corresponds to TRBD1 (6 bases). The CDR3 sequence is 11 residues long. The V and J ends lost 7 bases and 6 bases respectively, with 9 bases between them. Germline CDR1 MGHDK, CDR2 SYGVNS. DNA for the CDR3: TGTGCCAGCACAGGGGTGGATGGCTACACCTTC. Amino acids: CASTGVDGYTF.

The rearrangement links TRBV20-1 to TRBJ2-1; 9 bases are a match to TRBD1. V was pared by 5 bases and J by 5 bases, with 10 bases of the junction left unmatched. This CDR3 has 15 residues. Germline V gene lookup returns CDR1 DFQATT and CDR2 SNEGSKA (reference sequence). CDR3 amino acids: CSAYNRDRADNEQFF. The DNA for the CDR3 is TGCAGTGCTTATAACCGGGACAGGGCCGACAATGAGCAGTTCTTC.

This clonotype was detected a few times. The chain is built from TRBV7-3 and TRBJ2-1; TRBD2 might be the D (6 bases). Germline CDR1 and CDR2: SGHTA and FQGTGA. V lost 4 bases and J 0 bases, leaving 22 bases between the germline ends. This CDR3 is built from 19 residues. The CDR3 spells CASSSKGRGGFSSYNEQFF. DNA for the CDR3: TGTGCCAGCAGCTCCAAAGGCCGGGGAGGATTTAGCTCCTACAATGAGCAGTTCTTC.

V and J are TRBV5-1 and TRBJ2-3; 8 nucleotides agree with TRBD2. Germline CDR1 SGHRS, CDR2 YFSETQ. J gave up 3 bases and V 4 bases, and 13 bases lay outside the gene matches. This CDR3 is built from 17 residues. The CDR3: CASSPRSPREGTDTQYF. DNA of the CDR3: TGCGCCAGCAGCCCCCGCTCCCCACGGGAGGGGACAGATACGCAGTATTTT.

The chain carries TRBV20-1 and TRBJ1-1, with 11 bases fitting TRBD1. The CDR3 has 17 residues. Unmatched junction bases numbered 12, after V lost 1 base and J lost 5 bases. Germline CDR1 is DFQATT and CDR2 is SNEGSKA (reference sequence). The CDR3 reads CSARARRTGGAWTEAFF. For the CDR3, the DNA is TGCAGTGCTAGAGCTCGCAGGACAGGGGGCGCGTGGACTGAAGCTTTCTTT.

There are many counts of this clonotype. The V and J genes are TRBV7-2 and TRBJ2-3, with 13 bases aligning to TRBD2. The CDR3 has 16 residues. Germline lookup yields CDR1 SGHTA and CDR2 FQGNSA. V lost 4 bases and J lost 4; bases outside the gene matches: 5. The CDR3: CASSSGLAGRSDTQYF. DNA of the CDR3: TGTGCCAGCAGCTCGGGACTAGCGGGACGGTCAGATACGCAGTATTTT. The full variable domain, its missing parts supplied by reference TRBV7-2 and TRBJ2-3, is GAGVSQSPSNKVTEKGKDVELRCDPISGHTALYWYRQSLGQGLEFLIYFQGNSAPDKSGLPSDRFSAERTGGSVSTLTIQRTQQEDSAVYLCASSSGLAGRSDTQYFGPGTRLTVL.

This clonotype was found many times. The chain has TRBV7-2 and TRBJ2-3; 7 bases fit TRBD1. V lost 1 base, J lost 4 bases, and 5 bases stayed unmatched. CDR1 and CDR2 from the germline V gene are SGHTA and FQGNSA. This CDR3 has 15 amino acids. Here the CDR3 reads CASSLEGARSDTQYF. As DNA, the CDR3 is TGTGCCAGCAGCTTAGAGGGGGCGCGATCAGATACGCAGTATTTT.

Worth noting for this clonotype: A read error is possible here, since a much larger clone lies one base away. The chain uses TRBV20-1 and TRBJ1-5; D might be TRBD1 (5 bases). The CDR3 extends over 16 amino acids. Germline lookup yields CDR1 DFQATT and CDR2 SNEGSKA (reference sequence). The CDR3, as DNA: TGCAGTGCCCCGGGGGGGAAACCTTACAACAATCAGCCCCGGCATTTT. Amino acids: CSAPGGKPYNNQPRHF.

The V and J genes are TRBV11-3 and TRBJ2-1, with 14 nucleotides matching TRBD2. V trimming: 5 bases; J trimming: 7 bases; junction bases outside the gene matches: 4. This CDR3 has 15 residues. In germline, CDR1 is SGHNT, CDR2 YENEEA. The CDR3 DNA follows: TGTGCCAGCAGCAAGACTAGCGGGAGGGAGAATGAGCAGTTCTTC. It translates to CASSKTSGRENEQFF.

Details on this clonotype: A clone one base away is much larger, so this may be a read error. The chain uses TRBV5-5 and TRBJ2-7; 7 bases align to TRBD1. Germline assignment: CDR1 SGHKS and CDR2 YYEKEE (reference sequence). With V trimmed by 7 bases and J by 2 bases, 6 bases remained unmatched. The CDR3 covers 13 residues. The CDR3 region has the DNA TGTGCCAGCGGGACAGAAAAGCCCTACGAGCAGTACTTC. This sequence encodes CASGTEKPYEQYF.

CDR3 DNA sequence: TGTGCCAGCAGCCAAGTCTCTAGCGGGACCCAAGAGACCCAGTTCTTC. Translation: CASSQVSSGTQETQFF. The chain couples TRBV4-2 to TRBJ2-5; the match to TRBD2 covers 9 bases. The end of the DNA is better explained by TRBJ2-1, so the J call may be wrong. Germline-derived CDR1 and CDR2 are LGHNA and YNFKEQ. The CDR3 is 16 amino acids.